Listed here are 17 T cell receptor beta chains from one sample, sequenced in a study of T cells in Graves' hyperthyroidism and ophthalmopathy. RNA transcripts yielded amplified TCR beta CDR3 regions. The HTBI primer set was used in a first-round RT-PCR of the TCR CDR3. MiXCR, run by TCRdb on the multiplex PCR reads, gives a single entry per CDR3 protein. The table records about 770,000 distinct CDR3 sequences, roughly a sixth of them present only once. Sample: blood. The receptor set was obtained from a woman aged 45-65 years with Graves' hyperthyroidism that later progressed to Graves' ophthalmopathy.

The V gene is TRBV6-1, the J gene TRBJ1-6; D is unresolved. With 1 base removed from V and 5 bases from J, the gap between germline ends came to 21 bases. The CDR3 length is 19 residues. The V gene's germline CDR1 is MNHNS and CDR2 SASEGT. The CDR3: CASSEVLVRGTTDNSPLHF. In DNA, the CDR3 is TGTGCCAGCAGTGAAGTGCTTGTCCGGGGAACAACGGATAATTCACCCCTCCACTTT.

The chain combines TRBV11-2 with TRBJ1-4, with D hard to call. The ends were cut back, 5 bases at V and 8 bases at J, with 18 bases in the middle. This CDR3 is built from 15 residues. Germline V gene lookup returns CDR1 SGHAT and CDR2 FQNNGV. CDR3 coding DNA: TGTGCCAGCAGCGCCCTTGAAGGGATAGGGGAAAAACTGTTTTTT. As protein: CASSALEGIGEKLFF.

This clonotype came up a few times. The rearrangement links TRBV27 to TRBJ2-5, with D perhaps assigned TRBD1 or TRBD2 (5 bases each). Deletions cut 2 bases from V and 0 bases from J, with 10 bases between. The CDR3 is made up of 15 amino acids. Germline V gene lookup returns CDR1 MNHEY and CDR2 SMNVEV (reference sequence). DNA for the CDR3: TGTGCCAGCAGTTTAAGCGAGGGGTACCAAGAGACCCAGTACTTC. Amino acids: CASSLSEGYQETQYF.

Only a few counts were recorded for this clonotype. The chain links TRBV3-1 to TRBJ1-3; D is possibly TRBD1 (6 bases). Trimming stripped 1 base from V and 2 bases from J, with 9 bases between. The CDR3 is 15 residues long. Germline CDR1 reads LGHDT; CDR2 reads YNNKEL (reference sequence). The CDR3: CASSQGPGAGNTIYF. The CDR3 coding sequence is TGTGCCAGCAGCCAAGGTCCAGGGGCTGGAAACACCATATATTTT.

This clonotype has a handful of counts. V usage is TRBV19 and J usage is TRBJ2-7; 10 positions match TRBD2. Losses at the gene ends were 5 bases for V and 1 base for J; bases not matched to a gene: 5. The CDR3 consists of 15 residues. Per the germline V gene, CDR1 is LNHDA and CDR2 is SQIVND (reference sequence). The DNA for the CDR3 is TGTGCCAGTAGTGTTACTAGCGGGGAGTCCTACGAGCAGTACTTC. Translating gives CASSVTSGESYEQYF.

The V and J genes are TRBV10-3 and TRBJ2-7, with D tentatively TRBD1 or TRBD2 (5 bases each). The CDR3 loop spans 14 amino acids. Trimming cost V 6 bases and J 1 base, with 13 bases left between them. CDR1 is ENHRY, CDR2 SYGVKD, per germline. CDR3 DNA: TGTGCCATCAGGATGACAGCGGAATCCTACGAGCAGTACTTC. It is translated as CAIRMTAESYEQYF.

The chain links TRBV11-2 to TRBJ2-1, with D maybe TRBD1 (7 bases). Trimming cost V 3 bases and J 2 bases, with 11 bases left between them. The CDR3 has 15 residues. The germline CDR1 and CDR2 sequences are SGHAT and FQNNGV. Here the CDR3 DNA reads TGTGCCAGCAGCTTGCCCAGGGGGGCCTACAATGAGCAGTTCTTC. Amino acids: CASSLPRGAYNEQFF.

Many counts were recorded for this clonotype. The chain combines TRBV7-2 with TRBJ2-3, with 15 bases aligning to TRBD2. Germline V gives CDR1 SGHTA, CDR2 FQGNSA. V was clipped by 5 bases and J by 4 bases; unmatched bases: 10. The CDR3 contains 18 residues. This chain's CDR3 is CASSPRTSGGVGADTQYF. CDR3 in DNA: TGTGCCAGCAGCCCGCGGACTAGCGGGGGGGTGGGTGCAGATACGCAGTATTTT.

The chain is built from TRBV5-8 and TRBJ2-1; 11 bases align to TRBD1. The germline V gene encodes CDR1 SGHTS and CDR2 YDEGEE. CDR3 length equals 15 residues. The V and J ends lost 4 bases and 4 bases, in that order; junction bases with no gene match: 4. In nucleotides, the CDR3 is TGTGCCAGCAGCAACGGACAGGGGGCATACAATGAGCAGTTCTTC. It encodes CASSNGQGAYNEQFF.

The chain combines TRBV15 with TRBJ2-3; D perhaps matches TRBD2 (6 bases). This CDR3 has 16 amino acids. V was shortened by 3 bases and J by 1 base, with 14 bases between the two germline ends. CDR1 and CDR2 from the germline V gene are LNHNV and YYDKDF (reference sequence). CDR3 region: CATSRTDWGGTDTQYF. In nucleotides, the CDR3 is TGTGCCACCAGCAGGACTGACTGGGGGGGCACAGATACGCAGTATTTT.

The chain combines TRBV5-1 with TRBJ2-3; D may correspond to TRBD1 or TRBD2 (6 bases each). Germline V lookup: CDR1 SGHRS, CDR2 YFSETQ. The CDR3 is made up of 17 amino acids. V shed 0 bases and J shed 6 bases, with 20 bases lying between them. This chain's CDR3 is CASSLEGVAGQGDTQYF. DNA of the CDR3: TGCGCCAGCAGCTTGGAGGGCGTCGCGGGGCAGGGGGATACGCAGTATTTT.

This clonotype was found many times. The V gene is TRBV30, the J gene TRBJ2-2; D not certain. CDR1 is GTSNPN and CDR2 is SVGIG in the germline V gene (reference sequence). CDR3 length: 14 amino acids. V lost 2 bases, J lost 6 bases, and 13 bases lay in between. CDR3 DNA sequence: TGTGCCTGGAGTACCGGGCTCGAGGCCGGGGAGCTGTTTTTT. It codes for CAWSTGLEAGELFF.

This clonotype has a handful of counts. The chain joins TRBV14 to TRBJ2-2, with 13 bases aligning to TRBD2. The ends lost 4 bases at V and 4 bases at J; junction bases unmatched: 3. The CDR3 loop spans 16 amino acids. CDR1 is SGHDN and CDR2 is FVKESK in the germline V gene. CDR3 loop: CASSPWTSGGTGELFF. CDR3 coding DNA: TGTGCCAGCAGCCCGTGGACTAGCGGGGGCACCGGGGAGCTGTTTTTT.

In nucleotides, the CDR3 is TGTGCCAGCAGTTACCGGGACAGCTCGTCTCGAAATCAGCCCCAGCATTTT. This encodes CASSYRDSSSRNQPQHF. The V and J genes are TRBV6-9 and TRBJ1-5; 7 nucleotides match TRBD1. V lost 3 bases and J lost 4; bases outside the gene matches: 12. CDR1 is MNHGY, CDR2 SVAAGI, per germline. This CDR3 spans 17 amino acids.

The sample holds a few counts of this clonotype. The chain is built from TRBV19 and TRBJ2-2; D may be TRBD1 (5 bases). The CDR3 contains 16 residues. The V end lost 3 bases, the J end lost 2 bases, and 13 bases lay between the germline ends. CDR1 and CDR2 from the germline V gene are LNHDA and SQIVND (reference sequence). CDR3 loop: CASSMTSTANTGELFF. The CDR3 nucleotides read TGTGCCAGTAGTATGACCTCGACAGCAAACACCGGGGAGCTGTTTTTT.

This clonotype has only a few counts. This chain joins TRBV11-2 and TRBJ2-1; 7 bases are a match to TRBD1. This CDR3 contains 17 residues. Per the germline V gene, CDR1 is SGHAT and CDR2 is FQNNGV. V lost 3 bases to trimming and J lost 0 bases; unmatched junction nucleotides: 8. CDR3 in amino acids: CASSFDRVGSSYNEQFF. Here the CDR3 DNA reads TGTGCCAGCAGCTTTGACAGGGTTGGGAGCTCCTACAATGAGCAGTTCTTC.

As for this clonotype: This clone may be a read error of a much larger clone one base away. This sequence joins TRBV29-1 and TRBJ2-7; D remains unclear. Germline V gene data show CDR1 as SQVTM and CDR2 as ANQGSEA. This CDR3 contains 13 residues. This chain's CDR3 is CSVGKSGSYEQCF. CDR3 nucleotides: TGCAGCGTTGGTAAGAGTGGCTCCTACGAGCAGTGCTTC.